This T cell receptor beta chain was identified during a study of human T cells and chemical hapten exposure (dated by TCRdb to the early 2020s). For context, the study as a whole: For sensitization, 2% DPC in acetone was applied to a roughly 2 cm by roughly 2 cm area of upper inner arm skin. Throughout the study period of around 24 weeks, patients also received therapeutic DPC doses to the scalp every week. Patch tests used Finn chambers with 0.01% DPC on the upper back, scored after 6 days by International Contact Dermatitis Research Group standards. Alopecia areata with under or over 50% scalp involvement, alopecia totalis and alopecia universalis were represented in the patient cohort, which was mostly female. Libraries were pooled for sequencing, and variation in per-sample TCR yields was attributed mainly to small differences in library volumes within the pool. The study tracked peripheral blood TCR repertoire changes in vivo during primary and secondary sensitization to the hapten diphenylcyclopropenone (DPC) in alopecia patients. Patient blood was sampled pre-sensitization (week 0) and at 2, 6 and about 24 weeks after DPC sensitization. Under 30 alopecia patients gave blood for TCR sequencing at one to four time points (pre-sensitization, 2, 6 and 24 weeks). Findings and caveats that apply to the study as a whole: DPC sensitization did not change how many TCRs were above 1 in 1000 frequency, and no evidence was found of alterations in global repertoire structure. Compared with pre-sensitization or healthy control sets, expanded TCRs formed significantly more large CDR3 similarity clusters, which is consistent with antigen-driven responses. Because every patient had alopecia, a presumed autoimmune disease, the patients' immune response might differ from that of healthy individuals. Repeated subsampling changed both the strength of the expansion versus patch-test correlation and the threshold at which that correlation became significant. The number of PT1 expanded TCRs positively correlated with patch test score, significant at thresholds 8, 16 and 32 but not 4.

This specimen's time point label, per the study, means: patch test 1, 2 weeks after DPC sensitization. The sample's treatment or condition label is to be understood as: therapeutic diphenylcyclopropenone sensitization with weekly scalp DPC. At every patch-test visit, the blood draw took place before the patch test was put on. To be eligible, patients had to be aged 18 to 70, diagnosed with alopecia and judged suitable for DPC therapy, while pregnant patients were excluded. Total RNA was extracted from unfractionated whole blood collected in Tempus Blood RNA tubes. The library relied on RACE. TCRdb names NextSeq 500 as the instrument used. During library preparation, unique molecular identifiers were attached to individual cDNA molecules so that TCRs could be counted quantitatively and reproducibly. For every blood RNA sample, sequencing covered both the TCR alpha and TCR beta chains. The study's own analysis went as follows. The median number of TCRs per sample was 95,638, ranging from 23,224 to 690,600. The Decombinator software suite was used to annotate the V, J and CDR3 of the TCR reads. Every sample was subsampled to the same number of TCRs (28,000) for the PS versus PT1 abundance plots. TCRs were defined as expanded if absent before sensitization and observed at least eight times at the 2-week time point. TCRdb's own reprocessing of the public reads used fastp at Q25 and MiXCR and kept productive beta chains. Each entry is one CDR3 protein sequence, shown with its most common DNA and genes. The V and J calls were determined by TCRdb, not by the authors. Within this sample are nearly 350,000 distinct CDR3 sequences, with approximately 6.3% of them counted one time only. About 8% of the sample belongs to the ten largest clones.

About this clonotype: Its antigen is currently not known. Base qualities are not at hand, and no much larger clone is one base apart.

Here V drops 5 bases and J drops 3 bases, and the junction holds 10 bases not matched to any gene. Spanning cysteine to phenylalanine, the CDR3 consists of 15 amino acids. Of the read, only the CDR3 DNA is kept; its 45 bases are in frame from base 1. In the germline V gene, CDR1 corresponds to SQVTM and CDR2 to ANQGSEA. The chain is assembled from TRBV29-1 and TRBJ2-3; 8 central bases correspond to TRBD1. The origin of this receptor is a young woman with alopecia areata. Some clones in this sample may be carry-over from other donors' samples. Source: whole blood, taken in connection with sensitization to the hapten diphenylcyclopropenone (DPC). The DNA is as follows: TGCAGCGTTAAACCAGGGGGCGCGCGGACAGATACGCAGTATTTT. Its protein reads: CSVKPGGARTDTQYF.